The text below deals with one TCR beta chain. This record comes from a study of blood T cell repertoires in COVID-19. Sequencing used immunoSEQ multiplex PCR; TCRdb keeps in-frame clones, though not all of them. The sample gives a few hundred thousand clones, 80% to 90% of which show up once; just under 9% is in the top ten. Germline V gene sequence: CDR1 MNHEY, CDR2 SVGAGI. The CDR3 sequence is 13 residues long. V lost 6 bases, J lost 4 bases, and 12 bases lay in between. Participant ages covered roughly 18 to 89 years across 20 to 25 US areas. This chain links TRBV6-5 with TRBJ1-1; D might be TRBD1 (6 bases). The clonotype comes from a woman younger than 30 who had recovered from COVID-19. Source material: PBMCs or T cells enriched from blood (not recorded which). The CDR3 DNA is TGTGCCAGCAGAAACAGGGTTAGCACTGAAGCTTTCTTT. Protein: CASRNRVSTEAFF.